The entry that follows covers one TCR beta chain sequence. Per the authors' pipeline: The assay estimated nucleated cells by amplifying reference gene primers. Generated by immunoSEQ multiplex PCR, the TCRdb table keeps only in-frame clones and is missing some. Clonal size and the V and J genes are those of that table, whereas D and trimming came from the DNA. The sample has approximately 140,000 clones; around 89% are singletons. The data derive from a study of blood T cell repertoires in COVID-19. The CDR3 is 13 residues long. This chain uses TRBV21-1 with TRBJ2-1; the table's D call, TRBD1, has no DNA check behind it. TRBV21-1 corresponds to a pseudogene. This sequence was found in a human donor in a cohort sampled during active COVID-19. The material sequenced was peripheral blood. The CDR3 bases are TGTGCCCGTAGAGCCAGGGGCAGGAATGAGCAGTTCTTC. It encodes CARRARGRNEQFF.